The T cell receptor beta chain described here comes from a study of CD8+CD57+ T cells in acquired aplastic anemia. Points on this clonotype: What it binds is unknown.

General observations from the study: Patients and controls had in common 25 to 30 CD8+ CDR3 sequences.

Patients chosen for sequencing had CD8+CD57+ cells that had expanded, as shown by flow cytometry. Everyone among the patients had severe acquired aplastic anemia. Germline lookup yields CDR1 DFQATT and CDR2 SNEGSKA (reference sequence). V shed 6 bases and J 7 bases; nucleotides not matched to a gene: 11. The CDR3 is made up of 13 amino acids. Genomic DNA constituted the template upon which TCR beta VDJ and CDR3 profiling was performed. TCRdb ran MiXCR on the reads and lists one entry per CDR3 protein. Of 170,000 or so distinct CDR3 sequences listed, around half are singletons. The V and J genes are TRBV20-1 and TRBJ1-2; 7 nucleotides line up with TRBD1. The clonotype comes from a human donor with aplastic anemia. Material: sorted CD4+, CD8+, or CD8+CD57+ T cells (not recorded which) from PBMCs. The CDR3 here is CSARQGTSLGYTF. The CDR3, as DNA: TGCAGTGCAAGACAGGGCACGTCCCTTGGCTACACCTTC.